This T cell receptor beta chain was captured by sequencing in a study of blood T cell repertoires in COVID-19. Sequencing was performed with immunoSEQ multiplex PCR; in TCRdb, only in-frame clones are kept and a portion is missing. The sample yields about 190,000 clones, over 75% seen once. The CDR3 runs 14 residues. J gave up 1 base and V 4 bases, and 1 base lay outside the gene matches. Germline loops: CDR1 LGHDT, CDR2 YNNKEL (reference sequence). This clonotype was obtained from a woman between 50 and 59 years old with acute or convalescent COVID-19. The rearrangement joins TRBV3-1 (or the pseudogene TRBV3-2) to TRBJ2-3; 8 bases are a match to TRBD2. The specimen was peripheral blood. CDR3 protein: CASSPTSGTDTQYF. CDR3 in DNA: TGTGCCAGCAGCCCGACTAGCGGCACAGATACGCAGTATTTT.